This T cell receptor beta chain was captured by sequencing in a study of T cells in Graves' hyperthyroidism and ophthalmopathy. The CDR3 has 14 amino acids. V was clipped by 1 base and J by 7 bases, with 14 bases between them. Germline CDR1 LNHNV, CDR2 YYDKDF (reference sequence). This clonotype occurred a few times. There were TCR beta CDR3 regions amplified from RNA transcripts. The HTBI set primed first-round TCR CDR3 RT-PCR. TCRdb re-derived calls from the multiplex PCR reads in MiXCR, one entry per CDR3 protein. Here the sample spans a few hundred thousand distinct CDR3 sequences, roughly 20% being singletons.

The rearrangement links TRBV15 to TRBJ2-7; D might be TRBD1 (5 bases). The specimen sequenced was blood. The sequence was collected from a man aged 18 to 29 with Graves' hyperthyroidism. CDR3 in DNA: TGTGCCACCAGCAGAGTTGTGGGGCGCCAGGAGCAGTACTTC. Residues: CATSRVVGRQEQYF.